Listed below are T cell receptor beta chains from one sample, sequenced in a study of identical twins. MiXCR was run by TCRdb on the 5' RACE reads, yielding one entry per CDR3 protein. The sample includes 600,000 to 800,000 distinct CDR3 sequences, around 21% of them seen just once. The same data also went into a second study, on T cells expressing NK-cell markers.

The sample consisted of PBMCs. These receptors were collected from a woman aged 18-29 years in good health. The CDR3 runs from the conserved cysteine through the conserved F or W. Each record gives: CDR3 protein, CDR3 DNA, V gene, clone size, D gene, J gene. D genes are given only for firm matches. Clone size is shown for a subset of rows, as once, few, many or a class of expanded clone.

CASRSNSYEQYF | TGTGCCAGCAGGTCTAACTCCTACGAGCAGTACTTC | TRBV6-6 | NA | NA | TRBJ2-7
CASSFLDRVIDEQFF | TGTGCCAGCAGTTTCCTGGACAGGGTAATTGATGAGCAGTTCTTC | TRBV12-3/TRBV12-4 | few | TRBD1 | TRBJ2-1
CASSQGLQTADTQYF | TGCGCCAGCAGCCAAGGACTACAGACCGCGGATACGCAGTATTTT | TRBV4-3 | NA | NA | TRBJ2-3
CASGRSTSGGAKGANVLTF | TGCGCCAGCGGTCGGTCGACTAGCGGGGGGGCGAAGGGGGCCAACGTCCTGACTTTC | TRBV4-1 | few | TRBD2 | TRBJ2-6
CASSSRRLAVRGDTQYF | TGTGCCAGCAGCTCGCGAAGACTAGCGGTCCGGGGAGATACGCAGTATTTT | TRBV7-9 | few | TRBD2 | TRBJ2-3
CSARRAVTTYEQYF | TGCAGTGCTAGAAGAGCCGTTACTACCTACGAGCAGTACTTC | TRBV20-1 | few | NA | TRBJ2-7
CASSKARDEQFF | TGTGCCAGCAGCAAGGCCAGGGATGAGCAGTTCTTC | TRBV5-8 | NA | NA | TRBJ2-1
CASSVATLAGGPKQFF | TGTGCCAGCAGCGTAGCTACCCTAGCGGGAGGGCCAAAGCAGTTCTTC | TRBV9 | NA | TRBD2 | TRBJ2-1
CASTGLAGASQETQYF | TGCGCCAGCACCGGGCTAGCGGGAGCCTCACAGGAGACCCAGTACTTC | TRBV5-1 | few | TRBD2 | TRBJ2-5
CASSRTGNVLTF | TGTGCCAGCAGCCGGACGGGCAACGTCCTGACTTTC | TRBV5-4 | few | NA | TRBJ2-6
CSVRWGGAGELFF | TGCAGCGTTCGGTGGGGAGGAGCCGGGGAGCTGTTTTTT | TRBV29-1 | NA | NA | TRBJ2-2
CASSVGRGAETQYF | TGTGCCAGCAGCGTAGGCAGGGGTGCAGAGACCCAGTACTTC | TRBV9 | few | NA | TRBJ2-5
CASSQEGGSSYNEQFF | TGCGCCAGCAGCCAAGAAGGAGGGAGCTCCTACAATGAGCAGTTCTTC | TRBV4-3 | NA | NA | TRBJ2-1
CSAERSGPGEPQHF | TGCAGTGCCGAGAGATCTGGGCCGGGGGAGCCCCAGCATTTT | TRBV20-1 | NA | NA | TRBJ1-5
CASSLEGWTGGSPLHF | TGCGCCAGCAGCTTGGAAGGATGGACTGGGGGTTCACCCCTCCACTTT | TRBV5-1 | few | NA | TRBJ1-6
CASSLGQTLAKNIQYF | TGCGCCAGCAGCTTGGGACAGACGCTAGCCAAAAACATTCAGTACTTC | TRBV5-1 | NA | NA | TRBJ2-4
CASSSLPLGQYF | TGTGCCAGCAGCTCGCTACCTCTTGGGCAGTACTTC | TRBV5-6 | NA | NA | TRBJ2-7
CATSRGLAGGSYEQYF | TGTGCCACCAGCAGAGGTCTGGCAGGGGGTTCCTACGAGCAGTACTTC | TRBV15 | NA | TRBD1 | TRBJ2-7
CSAVIPSGREDEQFF | TGCAGCGCCGTCATACCTAGCGGGAGGGAGGATGAGCAGTTCTTC | TRBV29-1 | many | TRBD2 | TRBJ2-1
CAISPGTSYTGELFF | TGTGCCATCAGCCCCGGGACTAGTTACACCGGGGAGCTGTTTTTT | TRBV10-3 | many | TRBD2 | TRBJ2-2
CATSWREGPNNEQFF | TGTGCCACCAGCTGGCGGGAGGGCCCGAACAATGAGCAGTTCTTC | TRBV15 | NA | TRBD2 | TRBJ2-1
CSVRSRVRETQYF | TGCAGCGTCCGCAGCCGGGTGCGGGAGACCCAGTACTTC | TRBV29-1 | many | NA | TRBJ2-5
CASGVGGELFF | TGTGCCAGCGGCGTAGGGGGGGAGCTGTTTTTT | TRBV12-3/TRBV12-4 | many | NA | TRBJ2-2
CSVDSWARGIDTQYF | TGCAGCGTTGATTCCTGGGCTCGGGGAATAGATACGCAGTATTTT | TRBV29-1 | NA | NA | TRBJ2-3
CSLGMNEQFF | TGCAGCTTAGGGATGAATGAGCAGTTCTTC | TRBV29-1 | NA | NA | TRBJ2-1
CSGTGQETQYF | TGCAGCGGGACGGGCCAAGAGACCCAGTACTTC | TRBV29-1 | few | NA | TRBJ2-5
CASSHQGTYEQYF | TGTGCCAGCAGCCACCAGGGGACCTACGAGCAGTACTTC | TRBV3-1 | NA | NA | TRBJ2-7
CASSMRAEQYF | TGTGCCAGCAGTATGAGGGCCGAGCAGTACTTC | TRBV7-9 | few | NA | TRBJ2-7
CASSLVGRPEGVQYF | TGTGCCAGCAGCTTAGTCGGTCGCCCCGAAGGTGTGCAGTACTTC | TRBV7-2 | few | NA | TRBJ2-7
CASSFEPSRGEQFF | TGCGCCAGCAGCTTCGAGCCCAGCAGGGGTGAGCAGTTCTTC | TRBV5-1 | NA | NA | TRBJ2-1
CASSFGGRNQPQHF | TGTGCCAGCAGTTTTGGGGGACGGAATCAGCCCCAGCATTTT | TRBV12-3/TRBV12-4 | many | NA | TRBJ1-5
CASSLRRTNQPQHF | TGTGCCAGCAGCTTACGACGGACCAATCAGCCCCAGCATTTT | TRBV7-6 | few | NA | TRBJ1-5
CASSLEGRFEQFF | TGCGCCAGCAGCTTGGAGGGTCGATTTGAGCAGTTCTTC | TRBV5-1 | few | NA | TRBJ2-1
CASSLYGPGYEQYF | TGTGCCAGCAGTTTATACGGTCCCGGTTACGAGCAGTACTTC | TRBV12-3/TRBV12-4 | few | NA | TRBJ2-7
CASSLYYNGEQFF | TGTGCCAGCAGTCTCTACTACAACGGGGAGCAGTTCTTC | TRBV27 | NA | NA | TRBJ2-1
CASMHGTATSTDTQYF | TGTGCCAGCATGCACGGGACAGCTACAAGCACAGATACGCAGTATTTT | TRBV2 | NA | TRBD1 | TRBJ2-3
CAISDGRNYGYTF | TGTGCCATCAGTGACGGTCGTAACTATGGCTACACCTTC | TRBV10-3 | many | NA | TRBJ1-2
CASNEGQETQYF | TGTGCCAGCAACGAGGGGCAGGAGACCCAGTACTTC | TRBV7-9 | NA | NA | TRBJ2-5
CASSVVSGVGTEAFF | TGTGCCAGCAGCGTAGTATCGGGGGTTGGTACTGAAGCTTTCTTT | TRBV9 | NA | NA | TRBJ1-1
CASSWGNSGGTDTQYF | TGCGCCAGCAGCTGGGGCAATAGCGGGGGAACAGATACGCAGTATTTT | TRBV5-1 | once | TRBD2 | TRBJ2-3
CASSFAVDTQYF | TGTGCCAGCAGTTTCGCGGTGGATACGCAGTATTTT | TRBV12-3/TRBV12-4 | NA | NA | TRBJ2-3
CASKKTTDTQYF | TGTGCCAGCAAGAAGACCACAGATACGCAGTATTTT | TRBV5-5 | few | NA | TRBJ2-3
CATSIWGGNTIYF | TGTGCCACCAGCATCTGGGGGGGGAACACCATATATTTT | TRBV15 | NA | NA | TRBJ1-3
CASSLFGTSSYNEQFF | TGCGCCAGCAGCTTGTTTGGGACTAGCTCCTACAATGAGCAGTTCTTC | TRBV5-1 | NA | TRBD2 | TRBJ2-1
CASSLVGTSSRTGPGTQYF | TGCGCCAGCAGCTTGGTCGGGACTAGCTCACGTACCGGCCCAGGGACCCAGTACTTC | TRBV5-1 | NA | TRBD2 | TRBJ2-5
CSARDEAGEGTGELFF | TGCAGTGCTAGAGATGAGGCAGGCGAGGGAACCGGGGAGCTGTTTTTT | TRBV20-1 | NA | NA | TRBJ2-2
CASSLVFHEQYF | TGTGCCAGCAGTTTGGTTTTCCACGAGCAGTACTTC | TRBV12-3/TRBV12-4 | NA | NA | TRBJ2-7
CASSLVLVSYEQYF | TGTGCCAGCAGCTTAGTTTTAGTCTCCTACGAGCAGTACTTC | TRBV7-8 | few | NA | TRBJ2-7
CASSSTVDHGYTF | TGTGCCAGCAGCTCGACGGTGGACCATGGCTACACCTTC | TRBV7-2 | few | NA | TRBJ1-2
CASSRRLAGAWTNTGELFF | TGTGCCAGTAGTAGGCGCCTAGCGGGGGCCTGGACGAACACCGGGGAGCTGTTTTTT | TRBV19 | NA | TRBD2 | TRBJ2-2
CASSFVEGNTEAFF | TGTGCCAGCAGCTTCGTCGAGGGGAACACTGAAGCTTTCTTT | TRBV7-9 | few | NA | TRBJ1-1
CASSLRSLQAFF | TGTGCCAGCAGCCTAAGATCGCTCCAAGCTTTCTTT | TRBV7-2 | few | NA | TRBJ1-1
CASSDRLAGGSETQYF | TGTGCCAGCAGCGACCGACTAGCGGGGGGGTCGGAGACCCAGTACTTC | TRBV7-2 | NA | TRBD2 | TRBJ2-5
CSIPFSDTQYF | TGCAGCATACCTTTTTCCGATACGCAGTATTTT | TRBV20-1 | few | NA | TRBJ2-3
CASSLGPPAPEAFF | TGCGCCAGCAGCTTGGGACCTCCCGCCCCTGAAGCTTTCTTT | TRBV5-1 | few | NA | TRBJ1-1
CASSSRHEAFF | TGTGCCAGCAGCTCAAGGCATGAAGCTTTCTTT | TRBV6-6 | NA | NA | TRBJ1-1